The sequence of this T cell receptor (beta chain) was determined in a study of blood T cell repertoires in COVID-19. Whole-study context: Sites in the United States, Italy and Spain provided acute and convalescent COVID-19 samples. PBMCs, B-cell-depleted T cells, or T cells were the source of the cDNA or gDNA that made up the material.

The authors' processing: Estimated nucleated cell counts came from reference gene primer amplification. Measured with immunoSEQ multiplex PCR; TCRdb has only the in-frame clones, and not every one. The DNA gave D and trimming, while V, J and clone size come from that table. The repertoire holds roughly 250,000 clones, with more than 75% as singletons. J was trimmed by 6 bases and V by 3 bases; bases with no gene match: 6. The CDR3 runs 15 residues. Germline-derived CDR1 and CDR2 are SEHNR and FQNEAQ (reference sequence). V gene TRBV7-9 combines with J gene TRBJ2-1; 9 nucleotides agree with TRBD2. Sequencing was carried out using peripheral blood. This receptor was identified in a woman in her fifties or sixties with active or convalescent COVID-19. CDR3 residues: CASSFWGSGGNEQFF. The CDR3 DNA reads TGTGCCAGCAGCTTTTGGGGTAGCGGGGGCAATGAGCAGTTCTTC.